These T cell receptor beta chains were read from a single sample in a study of radiotherapy plus CTLA-4 blockade in lung cancer. The method was immunoSEQ multiplex PCR; TCRdb's version includes in-frame clones alone and lacks a portion of them. The data contain 70,000 to 95,000 clones, about four fifths of them seen just once; the ten biggest clones take up roughly 15%. Sequenced material: peripheral blood, taken from a patient treated with radiotherapy plus ipilimumab. The receptors were sampled from a human donor with non-small cell lung cancer that progressed on radiotherapy plus ipilimumab. Both conserved end residues are trimmed from each CDR3. Each record gives: J gene, V gene, CDR3 protein.

TRBJ1-2 | TRBV9 | ASSPGGSGYT
TRBJ2-2 | TRBV6-1 | ASINRYSGELF
TRBJ1-2 | TRBV6-5 | ASSSRGGGYT
TRBJ2-2 | TRBV6-1 | ASSVSTGITGELF
TRBJ1-1 | TRBV11-1 | ASSLRTGMGTEAF
TRBJ2-3 | TRBV5-1 | ASSLERGSTDTQY
TRBJ1-1 | TRBV6-5 | ASSPVQGWPTEAF
TRBJ1-3 | TRBV11-2 | ASSSSPGNTIY
TRBJ1-1 | TRBV15 | ATSREQMNTEAF
TRBJ1-2 | TRBV9 | ASSVDADRGLF
TRBJ2-3 | TRBV5-6 | ASSFGTSTQY
. | TRBV5-1 | ASSLGHNSYEQY
TRBJ1-4 | TRBV7-9 | ASTTRDGPFEKLF
TRBJ1-6 | TRBV6-4 | ASSDSIGPLH
TRBJ2-2 | TRBV18 | ASSPPYSSAGAVVGELF
TRBJ1-1 | TRBV5-4 | ASSPSTRLGNTEAF
TRBJ2-7 | TRBV4-3 | ASSRNRGYEQY
TRBJ1-1 | TRBV13 | ASSFDSRNTEAF
TRBJ2-7 | TRBV5-1 | ASSPGLTPTYEQY
TRBJ1-1 | TRBV4-3 | ASSQVTGDVEAF
TRBJ2-3 | TRBV29-1 | SGLARRSTDTQY
TRBJ2-7 | TRBV6-6 | ASSYWDRDWEQY
TRBJ2-3 | TRBV5-1 | ASSLNPLAGGSSQDTQY
TRBJ2-5 | TRBV7-2 | ASSLLAGPQETQY
TRBJ1-4 | TRBV6-1 | ASSTRGTYNEKLF
TRBJ2-3 | TRBV15 | ATRDRGTDTQY
TRBJ2-5 | TRBV6-6 | ASHVRGAETQY
TRBJ2-7 | TRBV13 | ASSLGAGEGYEQY
TRBJ1-1 | TRBV30 | AWIKRGATEAF
TRBJ1-1 | TRBV7-2 | ASSLVTGNTEAF
TRBJ1-2 | TRBV10-3 | AISEELRGDRYGYT
TRBJ1-2 | TRBV6-5 | ASRSRDRGPPT
TRBJ1-2 | TRBV2 | ASSGTGDGYT
TRBJ1-1 | TRBV30 | AWRAPGTQRDTEAF
TRBJ2-5 | TRBV5-6 | ASSRLAGGPSQETQY
TRBJ2-1 | TRBV9 | ASSVVGGGEQF
TRBJ1-3 | TRBV19 | ASQDSGARGNTIY
TRBJ1-5 | TRBV6-5 | ASSLRGGPNQPQH
TRBJ2-7 | TRBV2 | ASSRGLAGVYEQY
TRBJ1-1 | TRBV6-5 | ASSRSGVHTEAF
TRBJ2-7 | TRBV28 | ASLGSSGTPYEQY
TRBJ2-7 | TRBV29-1 | SVEEGYGYEQY
TRBJ1-5 | TRBV30 | AWTGQSNQPQH
TRBJ1-1 | TRBV7-3 | ASSLGTLNTEAF
TRBJ2-3 | TRBV19 | ASSIMRDTDTQY
TRBJ2-7 | TRBV15 | ATILEGRELKNYEQY
TRBJ1-2 | TRBV4-3 | ASSQGPGQTVT
TRBJ2-1 | TRBV18 | ASSLPSSTSLYNEQF
TRBJ1-4 | TRBV27 | ASSLQSARGTTNEKLF
TRBJ2-2 | TRBV30 | AWSVAGGTGELF
TRBJ2-7 | TRBV5-1 | ASSPDNENEQY
TRBJ1-2 | TRBV6-5 | ASSPGGYGYT
TRBJ1-2 | TRBV27 | ASSPTGAAFYGYT
TRBJ1-5 | TRBV15 | ATSRSLLSQGVGNQPQH
TRBJ1-4 | TRBV28 | ASSGGGTNEKLF